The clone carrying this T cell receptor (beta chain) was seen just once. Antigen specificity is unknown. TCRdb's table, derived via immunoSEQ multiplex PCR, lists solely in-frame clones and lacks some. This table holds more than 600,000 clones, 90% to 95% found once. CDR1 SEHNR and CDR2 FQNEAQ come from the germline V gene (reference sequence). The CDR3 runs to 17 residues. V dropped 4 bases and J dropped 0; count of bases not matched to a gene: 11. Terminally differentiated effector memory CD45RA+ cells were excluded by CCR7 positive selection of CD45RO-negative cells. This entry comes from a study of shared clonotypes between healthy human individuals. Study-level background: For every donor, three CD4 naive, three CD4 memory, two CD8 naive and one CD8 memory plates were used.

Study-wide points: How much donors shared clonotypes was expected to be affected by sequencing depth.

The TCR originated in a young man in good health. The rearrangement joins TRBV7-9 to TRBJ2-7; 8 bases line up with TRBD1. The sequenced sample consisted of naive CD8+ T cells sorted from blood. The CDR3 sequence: CASSSTIRDRSSYEQYF. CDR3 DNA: TGTGCCAGCAGCTCAACCATCCGGGACAGGAGCTCCTACGAGCAGTACTTC.